The clone carrying this T cell receptor (beta chain) was seen only a few times. Its cognate antigen is unknown. These data come from a study of blood T cells in healthy people across ages. V gave up 7 bases and J gave up 6 bases; unmatched junction bases: 9. CDR3 length equals 13 residues. Germline lookup yields CDR1 DFQATT and CDR2 SNEGSKA (reference sequence). General study results and limits: Underestimates were what the diversity estimates from one million T cells were considered to be.

Sample-barcoded 5' priming and a J-beta primer mix drove a second PCR of roughly 6 to 12 cycles. TCRdb reprocessed the 5' RACE reads via MiXCR and lists one record per CDR3 protein. The sample has hundreds of thousands of distinct CDR3 sequences, about 28% seen once. Every donor gave roughly 9.6 milliliters of peripheral blood. Source material: blood. This TCR was sampled from an elderly woman in good health. The chain recombines TRBV20-1 with TRBJ1-1; TRBD1 matches 9 bases. The CDR3 DNA reads as TGCAGTGTGGTAACAGGGGGCAGGGCTGAAGCTTTCTTT. Protein sequence: CSVVTGGRAEAFF.